The 5 T cell receptor beta chains presented below share a single source sample, sequenced in a study of OX40 agonist ivuxolimab in advanced cancers. The assay was immunoSEQ multiplex PCR, and TCRdb's table has in-frame clones only and misses some. The profile shows over 65,000 clones, roughly 90% of them singletons. Sequenced material: CD4+ or CD8+ T cells sorted from blood, taken in a trial of the OX40 agonist ivuxolimab. These receptors were obtained from an adult with an advanced solid tumor such as melanoma, head and neck, liver or kidney cancer.

This chain links TRBV28 with TRBJ1-4, with a tentative D call TRBD1 (6 bases). CDR3 size: 15 residues. CDR1 and CDR2 (germline): MDHEN, SYDVKM. V lost 6 bases to trimming and J lost 5 bases, with 16 bases between them. The CDR3 DNA sequence: TGTGCCAGCAGCTGGGCCGGAACAGGGAATGAAAAACTGTTTTTT. Translating gives CASSWAGTGNEKLFF.

The chain combines TRBV5-1 with TRBJ2-2, with 7 nucleotides matching TRBD1. V trimming: 4 bases; J trimming: 1 base; junction bases outside the gene matches: 7. The CDR3 sequence is 16 residues long. CDR1 and CDR2 from the germline V gene are SGHRS and YFSETQ. Written as DNA, the CDR3 is TGCGCCAGCAGCCCACGGACAGGACAGAACACCGGGGAGCTGTTTTTT. Its translation: CASSPRTGQNTGELFF. The variable domain in full, completed from reference TRBV5-1 and TRBJ2-2, reads KAGVTQTPRYLIKTRGQQVTLSCSPISGHRSVSWYQQTPGQGLQFLFEYFSETQRNKGNFPGRFSGRQFSNSRSEMNVSTLELGDSALYLCASSPRTGQNTGELFFGEGSRLTVL.

The rearrangement joins TRBV7-2 to TRBJ2-1, with TRBD2 matching 8 bases. V was pared by 5 bases and J by 4 bases, with 16 bases of the junction left unmatched. The CDR3 loop spans 18 amino acids. Germline V gene lookup returns CDR1 SGHTA and CDR2 FQGNSA. The CDR3 coding sequence is TGTGCCAGCAGCCCTGCGGGTGGTAGCGGGGCTTCTTACAATGAGCAGTTCTTC. Translation: CASSPAGGSGASYNEQFF.

The chain combines TRBV7-2 with TRBJ2-5; 9 bases match TRBD2. V was clipped by 5 bases and J by 3 bases; unmatched bases: 13. CDR3 size: 17 residues. Germline loops: CDR1 SGHTA, CDR2 FQGNSA. CDR3 region: CASSPAVGGRGKETQYF. Written as DNA, the CDR3 is TGTGCCAGCAGCCCGGCTGTGGGCGGGAGGGGCAAAGAGACCCAGTACTTC.

The rearrangement joins TRBV5-6 to TRBJ1-2; 7 bases are shared with TRBD1. Germline trimming cut 1 base from V and 4 bases from J; bases unmatched to any gene: 10. The germline CDR1 and CDR2 sequences are SGHDT and YYEEEE. CDR3 length: 16 residues. The CDR3, as DNA: TGTGCCAGCAGCTTGCAGACAGGGTCGAATGGCTATGGCTACACCTTC. Translation: CASSLQTGSNGYGYTF.